What follows are 5 T cell receptor beta chains derived from one specimen sequenced in a study of blood T cell repertoires in COVID-19. Measured with immunoSEQ multiplex PCR; TCRdb has only the in-frame clones, and not every one. The table includes 50,000 or so clones, about 90% detected once. The sample taken for sequencing was peripheral blood. These TCRs come from a man aged 60 to 75 with active COVID-19.

The genes are TRBV6-2 or TRBV6-3 and TRBJ2-5, with 9 bases matching TRBD2. V lost 5 bases and J lost 5; bases outside the gene matches: 0. This CDR3 spans 12 amino acids. Germline V gives CDR1 MNHEY, CDR2 SVGEGT. This CDR3 reads CASSAGGETQYF. The DNA of the CDR3 is TGTGCCAGCAGTGCGGGGGGGGAGACCCAGTACTTC.

The V and J genes are TRBV27 and TRBJ1-2; D not resolved. Germline V gene lookup returns CDR1 MNHEY and CDR2 SMNVEV (reference sequence). V was clipped by 3 bases and J by 7 bases, with 6 bases between them. The CDR3 loop spans 11 amino acids. The CDR3 region is CASSFRGGYTF. The DNA of the CDR3 is TGTGCCAGCAGTTTTCGGGGTGGCTACACCTTC.

This chain uses TRBV6-5 with TRBJ2-4; D may be TRBD1 (5 bases). The V gene's germline CDR1 is MNHEY and CDR2 SVGAGI. CDR3 size: 14 residues. The V end was cut by 7 bases, the J end by 4 bases, with 14 bases between. CDR3: CASTEVREKNIQYF. The DNA of the CDR3 is TGTGCCAGCACCGAAGTCAGGGAAAAAAACATTCAGTACTTC.

V usage is TRBV9 and J usage is TRBJ2-3; D is possibly TRBD1 (5 bases). The CDR3 has 16 amino acids. The V gene's germline CDR1 is SGDLS and CDR2 YYNGEE. V dropped 4 bases and J dropped 2 bases, with 17 bases sitting between them. DNA for the CDR3: TGTGCCAGCAGCCAAAATCAGGGCCGAACCACAGATACGCAGTATTTT. Translated, it gives CASSQNQGRTTDTQYF.

This chain connects TRBV20-1 to TRBJ1-1, with D maybe TRBD1 (5 bases). This CDR3 has 11 amino acids. The germline gives CDR1 DFQATT, CDR2 SNEGSKA (reference sequence). Deletions cut 5 bases from V and 4 bases from J, with 8 bases between. The CDR3 DNA is TGCAGTGCTCAGGGAGGCACTGAAGCTTTCTTT. Residues: CSAQGGTEAFF.